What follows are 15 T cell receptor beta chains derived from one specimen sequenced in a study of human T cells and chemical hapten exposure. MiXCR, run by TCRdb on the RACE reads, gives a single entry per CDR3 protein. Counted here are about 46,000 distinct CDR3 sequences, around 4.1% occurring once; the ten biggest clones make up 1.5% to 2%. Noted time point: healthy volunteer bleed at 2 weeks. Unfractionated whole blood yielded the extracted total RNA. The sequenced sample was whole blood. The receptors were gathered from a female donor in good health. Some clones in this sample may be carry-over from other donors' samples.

The CDR3 sequence: CASSGRDSNYGYTF. The CDR3 bases are TGTGCCAGCAGTGGCCGGGACAGCAACTATGGCTACACCTTC. V and J are TRBV2 and TRBJ1-2; 7 nucleotides agree with TRBD1. CDR1 SNHLY and CDR2 FYNNEI come from the germline V gene. V lost 4 bases and J lost 2; bases outside the gene matches: 4. CDR3 length: 14 amino acids. The whole variable domain, remainder taken from reference TRBV2 and TRBJ1-2, is EPEVTQTPSHQVTQMGQEVILRCVPISNHLYFYWYRQILGQKVEFLVSFYNNEISEKSEIFDDQFSVERPDGSNFTLKIRSTKLEDSAMYFCASSGRDSNYGYTFGSGTRLTVV.

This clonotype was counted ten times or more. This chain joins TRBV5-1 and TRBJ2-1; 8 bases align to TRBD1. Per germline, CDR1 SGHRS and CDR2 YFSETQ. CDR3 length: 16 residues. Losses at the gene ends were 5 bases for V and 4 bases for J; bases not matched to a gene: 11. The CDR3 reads CASSPSAGGRYNEQFF. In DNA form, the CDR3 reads TGCGCCAGCAGTCCCAGCGCAGGGGGCAGGTACAATGAGCAGTTCTTC.

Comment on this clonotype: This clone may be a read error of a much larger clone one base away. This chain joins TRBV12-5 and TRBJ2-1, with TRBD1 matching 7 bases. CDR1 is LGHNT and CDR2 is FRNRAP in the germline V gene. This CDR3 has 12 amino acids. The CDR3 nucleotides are TGTGCTAGTGGCAGGGGGTACAATGAGCAGCTCTTC. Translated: CASGRGYNEQLF.

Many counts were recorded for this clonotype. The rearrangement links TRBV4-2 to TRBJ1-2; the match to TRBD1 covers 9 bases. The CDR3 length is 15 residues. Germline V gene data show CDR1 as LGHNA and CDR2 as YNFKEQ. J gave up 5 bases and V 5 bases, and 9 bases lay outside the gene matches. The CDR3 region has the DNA TGTGCCAGCAGCGGGGGACAGGGTCCGGGGTATGGCTACACCTTC. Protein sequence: CASSGGQGPGYGYTF.

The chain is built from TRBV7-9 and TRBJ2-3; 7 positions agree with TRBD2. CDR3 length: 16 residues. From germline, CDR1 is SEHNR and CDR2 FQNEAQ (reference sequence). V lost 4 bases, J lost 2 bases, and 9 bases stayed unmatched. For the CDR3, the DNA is TGTGCCAGCAGCTCCTCTCCTAGCGGATCCACAGATACGCAGTATTTT. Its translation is CASSSSPSGSTDTQYF.

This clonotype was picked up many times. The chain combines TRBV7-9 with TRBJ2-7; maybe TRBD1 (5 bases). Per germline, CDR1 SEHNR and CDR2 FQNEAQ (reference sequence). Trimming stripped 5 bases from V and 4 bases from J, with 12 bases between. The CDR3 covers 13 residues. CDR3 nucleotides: TGTGCCAGCAGCCCCGACAGAGTATACGAGCAGTACTTC. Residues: CASSPDRVYEQYF.

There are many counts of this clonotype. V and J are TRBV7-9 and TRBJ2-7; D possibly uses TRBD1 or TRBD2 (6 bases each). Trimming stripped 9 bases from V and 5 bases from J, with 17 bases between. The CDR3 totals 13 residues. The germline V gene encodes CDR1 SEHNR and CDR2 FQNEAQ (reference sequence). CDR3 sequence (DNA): TGTGCCAGTACGAGGGGGGCGAGGGACGAGCAGTACTTC. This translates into CASTRGARDEQYF.

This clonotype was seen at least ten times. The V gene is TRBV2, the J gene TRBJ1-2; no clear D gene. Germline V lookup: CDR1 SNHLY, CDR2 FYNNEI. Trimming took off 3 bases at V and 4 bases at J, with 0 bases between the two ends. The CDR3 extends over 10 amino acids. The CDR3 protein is CASSDYGYTF. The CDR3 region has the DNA TGTGCCAGCAGTGACTATGGCTACACCTTC.

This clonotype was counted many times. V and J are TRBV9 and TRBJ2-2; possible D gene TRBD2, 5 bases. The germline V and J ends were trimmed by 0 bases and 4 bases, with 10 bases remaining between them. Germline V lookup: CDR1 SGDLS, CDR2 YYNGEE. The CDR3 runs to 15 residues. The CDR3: CASSVESRGTGELFF. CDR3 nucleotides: TGTGCCAGCAGCGTAGAATCCCGGGGCACCGGGGAGCTGTTTTTT.

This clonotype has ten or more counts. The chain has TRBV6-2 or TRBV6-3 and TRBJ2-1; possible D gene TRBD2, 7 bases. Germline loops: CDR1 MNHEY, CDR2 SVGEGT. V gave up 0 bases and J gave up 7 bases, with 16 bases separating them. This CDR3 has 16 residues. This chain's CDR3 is CASSYSFVGGRNEQFF. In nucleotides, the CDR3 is TGTGCCAGCAGTTACTCTTTTGTGGGGGGGCGAAATGAGCAGTTCTTC.

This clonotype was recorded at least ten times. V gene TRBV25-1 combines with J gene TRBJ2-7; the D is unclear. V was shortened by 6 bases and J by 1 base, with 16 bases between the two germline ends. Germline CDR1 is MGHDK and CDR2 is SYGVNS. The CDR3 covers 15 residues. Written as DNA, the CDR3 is TGTGCCAGCAGCTTTCCTTGGGGTTCATCCTACGAGCAGTACTTC. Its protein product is CASSFPWGSSYEQYF.

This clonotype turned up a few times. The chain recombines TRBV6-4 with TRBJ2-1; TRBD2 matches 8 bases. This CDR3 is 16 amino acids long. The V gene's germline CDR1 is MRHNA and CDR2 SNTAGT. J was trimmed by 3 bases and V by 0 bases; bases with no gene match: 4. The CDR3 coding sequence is TGTGCCAGCAGTGACTCGGGCGGGGGGAGCTACAATGAGCAGTTCTTC. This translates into CASSDSGGGSYNEQFF.

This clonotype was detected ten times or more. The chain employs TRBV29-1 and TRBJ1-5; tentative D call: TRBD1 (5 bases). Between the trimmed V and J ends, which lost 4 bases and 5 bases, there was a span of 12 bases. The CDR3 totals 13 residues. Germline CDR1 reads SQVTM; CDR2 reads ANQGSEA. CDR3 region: CSVAVGVDQPQHF. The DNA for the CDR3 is TGCAGCGTTGCCGTGGGGGTGGATCAGCCCCAGCATTTT.

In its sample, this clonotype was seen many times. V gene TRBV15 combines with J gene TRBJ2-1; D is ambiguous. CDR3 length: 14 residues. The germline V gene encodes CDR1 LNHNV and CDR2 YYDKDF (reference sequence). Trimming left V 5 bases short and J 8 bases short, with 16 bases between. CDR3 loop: CATSRRLLGDEQFF. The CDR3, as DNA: TGTGCCACCAGCCGCCGCCTCCTAGGAGATGAGCAGTTCTTC.

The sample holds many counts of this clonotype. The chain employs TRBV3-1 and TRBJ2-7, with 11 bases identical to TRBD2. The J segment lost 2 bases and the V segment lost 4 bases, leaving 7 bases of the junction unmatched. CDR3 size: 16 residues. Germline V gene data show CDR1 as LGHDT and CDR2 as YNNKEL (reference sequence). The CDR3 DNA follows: TGTGCCAGCAGCCCCGATAGCGGGGGGGGTACCTACGAGCAGTACTTC. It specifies CASSPDSGGGTYEQYF.